One and the same sample provided the 15 T cell receptor beta chains below, sequenced in a study of CD8 T cells in ankylosing spondylitis (dated by TCRdb to the late 2010s). Library prep was done by 5' RACE. The sample was run on an Illumina HiSeq 2500. Clones were called with MiXCR by TCRdb after fastp trimmed the public reads at Q25, and only in-frame beta chains were retained. Rows with one shared CDR3 protein collapse into an entry with the most common genes and DNA. A total of hundreds of thousands of distinct CDR3 sequences appear in this sample, approximately 24% of them only once. The ten most abundant clones make up more than 6.5% of the sample. Sequencing input: blood, either unsorted or a sorted T cell fraction (not recorded which). Receptors were obtained from a male donor with ankylosing spondylitis or in good health (not recorded which).

The sample holds many counts of this clonotype. The V and J genes are TRBV20-1 and TRBJ1-1; no clear D. Deletions cut 3 bases from V and 3 bases from J, with 14 bases between. The germline gives CDR1 DFQATT, CDR2 SNEGSKA (reference sequence). This CDR3 spans 14 amino acids. CDR3: CSARAGGMDTEAFF. The CDR3 DNA follows: TGCAGTGCTAGGGCGGGCGGGATGGACACTGAAGCTTTCTTT.

This clonotype was counted at least ten times. This chain joins TRBV10-3 and TRBJ2-1, with D unresolved. The ends were cut back, 6 bases at V and 4 bases at J, with 16 bases in the middle. The CDR3 consists of 15 residues. Germline V gives CDR1 ENHRY, CDR2 SYGVKD. As DNA, the CDR3 is TGTGCCATCAGCGGCGGACCTCCCTTATACAATGAGCAGTTCTTC. Translating gives CAISGGPPLYNEQFF.

Many counts were recorded for this clonotype. The rearrangement uses TRBV7-3 and TRBJ2-2; D call uncertain. The germline V gene encodes CDR1 SGHTA and CDR2 FQGTGA. This CDR3 comprises 11 residues. V lost 5 bases, J lost 6 bases, and 4 bases lay in between. CDR3 coding DNA: TGTGCCAGCAGCATAGCCGGGGAGCTGTTTTTT. This sequence encodes CASSIAGELFF.

V usage is TRBV20-1 and J usage is TRBJ1-2, with D tentatively TRBD1 (6 bases). V dropped 2 bases and J dropped 6 bases, with 13 bases sitting between them. The V gene's germline CDR1 is DFQATT and CDR2 SNEGSKA (reference sequence). The CDR3 contains 13 residues. The CDR3: CSARLEWDNGYTF. The DNA of the CDR3 is TGCAGTGCTAGACTTGAGTGGGACAATGGCTACACCTTC.

The genes are TRBV12-3 or TRBV12-4 and TRBJ2-1, with 8 positions matching TRBD2. This CDR3 is 14 amino acids long. With V trimmed by 3 bases and J by 6 bases, 4 bases remained unmatched. The CDR3 loop is CASSFQAGANEQFF. The CDR3 DNA reads TGTGCCAGCAGTTTTCAAGCGGGAGCCAATGAGCAGTTCTTC.

In its sample, this clonotype was seen many times. J is TRBJ2-4 and V is TRBV6-1; D remains unclear. The CDR3 has 12 amino acids. The V and J ends lost 2 bases and 12 bases respectively, with 11 bases between them. CDR1 and CDR2 (germline): MNHNS, SASEGT. The CDR3 spells CASSELSVTQYF. The CDR3 region has the DNA TGTGCCAGCAGTGAATTGAGCGTTACTCAGTACTTC.

In DNA, the CDR3 is TGTGCCAGCAGGCGACAGGGCGCTATACCATTGTCCTACAATGAGCAGTTCTTC. Its translation: CASRRQGAIPLSYNEQFF. The gene calls are TRBV5-5 and TRBJ2-1, with 7 bases matching TRBD1. This CDR3 region has 18 residues. After removal of 5 bases from V and 1 base from J, the junction contained 15 bases not matched to a gene. Germline CDR1 reads SGHKS; CDR2 reads YYEKEE (reference sequence). Full variable domain (outside the CDR3, taken from reference TRBV5-5 and TRBJ2-1): DAGVTQSPTHLIKTRGQQVTLRCSPISGHKSVSWYQQVLGQGPQFIFQYYEKEERGRGNFPDRFSARQFPNYSSELNVNALLLGDSALYLCASRRQGAIPLSYNEQFFGPGTRLTVL.

V is TRBV29-1 and J is TRBJ2-1; either TRBD1 or TRBD2 may fit D (5 bases each). This CDR3 comprises 14 residues. The ends were cut back, 3 bases at V and 11 bases at J, with 20 bases in the middle. Germline assignment: CDR1 SQVTM and CDR2 ANQGSEA. CDR3 in amino acids: CSVEPERNPGQQFF. The CDR3 coding sequence is TGCAGCGTTGAGCCCGAAAGGAACCCGGGACAGCAGTTCTTC.

This clonotype was recorded many times. V is TRBV12-3 or TRBV12-4 and J is TRBJ1-3, with D perhaps TRBD1 (5 bases). The CDR3 contains 14 residues. V was pared by 3 bases and J by 0 bases, with 6 bases between. The CDR3 reads CASSLGVSGNTIYF. CDR3 sequence (DNA): TGTGCCAGCAGTTTGGGGGTCTCTGGAAACACCATATATTTT.

The chain links TRBV24-1 to TRBJ2-5; D could derive from TRBD1 or TRBD2 (5 bases each). Trimming pared 0 bases from V and 4 bases from J, leaving 11 bases between. The CDR3 is made up of 15 amino acids. Germline-derived CDR1 and CDR2 are KGHDR and SFDVKD. The CDR3 bases are TGTGCCACCAGTGATTTGAGACCGGGGCTAGAGACCCAGTACTTC. It specifies CATSDLRPGLETQYF.

This clonotype was observed at least ten times. The J gene is TRBJ2-3, the V gene TRBV12-3 or TRBV12-4; 10 bases agree with TRBD2. Trimming took 6 bases from V and 6 from J; bases not matched to a gene: 6. The CDR3 loop spans 14 amino acids. DNA for the CDR3: TGTGCCAGCAGACCGGGACTAGCGATCGATACGCAGTATTTT. It codes for CASRPGLAIDTQYF.

This clonotype occurred many times. The chain uses TRBV20-1 and TRBJ2-7; 8 bases are a match to TRBD2. In germline, CDR1 is DFQATT, CDR2 SNEGSKA (reference sequence). This CDR3 region has 14 residues. The V gene end was trimmed by 2 bases and the J gene end by 3 bases; junction bases not matched to a gene: 6. This CDR3 reads CSARLPAGGYEQYF. The CDR3 nucleotides read TGCAGTGCTAGACTACCTGCGGGGGGCTACGAGCAGTACTTC.

This clonotype came up many times. V is TRBV4-1 and J is TRBJ1-4; no firm D call. Trimming removed 2 bases at V and 8 bases at J, with 18 bases between. From germline, CDR1 is MGHRA and CDR2 YSYEKL. The CDR3 totals 16 residues. Here the CDR3 DNA reads TGCGCCAGCAGCCAATTCATAACACCGCGGGAGGAAAAACTGTTTTTT. Translating gives CASSQFITPREEKLFF.

V usage is TRBV12-3 or TRBV12-4 and J usage is TRBJ1-5; tentatively, D is TRBD1 (5 bases). Trimming removed 3 bases from V and 9 bases from J, with 15 bases in between. The CDR3 is made up of 14 amino acids. CDR3 DNA: TGTGCCAGCAGTTTGGGGGGAGTAAGTGCGCCCCAGCATTTT. Encoded protein: CASSLGGVSAPQHF.

This clonotype was recorded many times. The chain joins TRBV20-1 to TRBJ2-5; the D is unclear. V was trimmed by 4 bases and J by 4 bases, leaving 10 bases between them. Germline CDR1 and CDR2: DFQATT and SNEGSKA (reference sequence). CDR3 length equals 12 residues. In DNA, the CDR3 is TGCAGTGCTACTCAGTCCGGAGAGACCCAGTACTTC. It specifies CSATQSGETQYF.